This T cell receptor (beta chain) derives from a study of cytomegalovirus exposure and HLA in healthy donors. Study-level information: The Caucasian-associated ancestry cluster contained 65% to 85% of the approximately 390 genotyped donors. Regarding the study as a whole: The authors later found TCR association rates varying by HLA locus, with DRB1 most and HLA-C fewest. Earlier analysis yielded a pattern in which most TCR beta V segments were productive about 87% or about 30% of the time.

For this clone: Its matching antigen is unknown.

The ends lost 4 bases at V and 7 bases at J; junction bases unmatched: 12. Per germline, CDR1 LGHNA and CDR2 YSLEER. The CDR3 covers 18 residues. The PCR ran on 60 Vbeta and 13 Jbeta primers. Sequenced by immunoSEQ multiplex PCR; TCRdb stores in-frame clones only, minus some. The sample consists of 100,000 or so clones, more than 65% of them appearing once. Material for sequencing was PBMCs. The receptor was derived from a man in his forties in good health and CMV-seropositive. This rearrangement joins TRBV4-3 to TRBJ2-2, with TRBD2 matching 13 bases. The CDR3 protein is CASSPGTTSGGAFGELFF. The CDR3 nucleotides read TGCGCCAGCAGCCCCGGAACAACTAGCGGGGGGGCCTTCGGGGAGCTGTTTTTT.